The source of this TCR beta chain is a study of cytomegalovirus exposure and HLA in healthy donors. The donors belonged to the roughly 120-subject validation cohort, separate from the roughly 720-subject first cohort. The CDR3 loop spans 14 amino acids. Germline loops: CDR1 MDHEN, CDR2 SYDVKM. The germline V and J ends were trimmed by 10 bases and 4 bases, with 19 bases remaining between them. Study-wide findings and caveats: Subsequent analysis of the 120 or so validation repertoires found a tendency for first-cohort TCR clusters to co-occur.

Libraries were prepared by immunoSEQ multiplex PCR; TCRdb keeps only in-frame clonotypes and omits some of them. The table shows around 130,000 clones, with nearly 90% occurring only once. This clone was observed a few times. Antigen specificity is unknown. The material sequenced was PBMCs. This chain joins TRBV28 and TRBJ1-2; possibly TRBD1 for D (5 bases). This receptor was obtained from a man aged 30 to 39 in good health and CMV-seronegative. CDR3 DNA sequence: TGTGCCATCCTGCTCCTGACAGACCCCTATGGCTACACCTTC. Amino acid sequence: CAILLLTDPYGYTF.